This passage covers 16 T cell receptor beta chains from one sample sequenced in a study of Ad26.COV2.S vaccination and SARS-CoV-2 variants. Indicated treatment: over 15 received Ad26.COV2.S at low or high dose, single or two shots; five or six received placebo; per-sample allocation not given. Specimen acquisition occurred on day 63 following the initial vaccine or placebo injection. Measured with immunoSEQ multiplex PCR; TCRdb has only the in-frame clones, and not every one. There are about 400,000 clones in the sample; 83% occur only once, and around 7% lies in the top ten. Sequencing used peripheral blood, obtained in a trial of Ad26.COV2.S vaccine versus placebo. The receptor source for this set is a person between 18 and 59 years old who received the Ad26.COV2.S COVID-19 vaccine or a placebo.

V is TRBV5-1 and J is TRBJ2-7, with a tentative D call TRBD2 (6 bases). CDR1 and CDR2 (germline): SGHRS, YFSETQ. The CDR3 consists of 16 residues. The ends were cut back, 1 base at V and 5 bases at J, with 19 bases in the middle. The CDR3 DNA reads as TGCGCCAGCAGCTTGAGGACCGGGAGATCCCCCCACGAGCAGTACTTC. Its translation: CASSLRTGRSPHEQYF. Supplemented by reference TRBV5-1 and TRBJ2-7, the full variable domain reads KAGVTQTPRYLIKTRGQQVTLSCSPISGHRSVSWYQQTPGQGLQFLFEYFSETQRNKGNFPGRFSGRQFSNSRSEMNVSTLELGDSALYLCASSLRTGRSPHEQYFGPGTRLTVT.

CDR3 residues: CASSQDIGGSYNEQFF. The CDR3 DNA follows: TGCGCCAGCAGCCAAGATATTGGGGGTTCCTACAATGAGCAGTTCTTC. The rearrangement links TRBV4-1 to TRBJ2-1, with D perhaps TRBD1 or TRBD2 (5 bases each). Germline V gene data show CDR1 as MGHRA and CDR2 as YSYEKL. This CDR3 is built from 16 residues. Trimming removed 0 bases from V and 1 base from J, with 10 bases in between.

The CDR3 DNA sequence: TGTGCCAGCAGCGTAGTACAGGGGACTGAAGCTTTCTTT. Translated: CASSVVQGTEAFF. The rearrangement links TRBV9 to TRBJ1-1; 7 nucleotides agree with TRBD1. The CDR3 is 13 amino acids. Trimming at V came to 0 bases and at J to 5 bases, leaving 1 base not matched to a gene. In germline, CDR1 is SGDLS, CDR2 YYNGEE.

This rearrangement joins TRBV2 to TRBJ2-3; 9 bases map to TRBD1. Germline values: CDR1 SNHLY, CDR2 FYNNEI. This CDR3 spans 15 amino acids. V was pared by 6 bases and J by 6 bases, with 10 bases of the junction left unmatched. CDR3 residues: CASSPGTGLGDTQYF. As DNA, the CDR3 is TGTGCCAGCAGCCCCGGGACAGGGTTAGGGGATACGCAGTATTTT.

The chain employs TRBV6-5 and TRBJ1-3; TRBD1 might be the D (5 bases). CDR1 MNHEY and CDR2 SVGAGI come from the germline V gene. The CDR3 consists of 15 residues. Trimming took 0 bases from V and 0 from J, leaving 6 bases between them. The CDR3 region is CASSYSRGSGNTIYF. CDR3 DNA: TGTGCCAGCAGTTACTCGAGGGGCTCTGGAAACACCATATATTTT.

The chain employs TRBV6-4 and TRBJ2-6; the D gene is possibly TRBD1 (5 bases). The V and J ends lost 10 bases and 9 bases respectively, with 16 bases between them. The CDR3 loop spans 13 amino acids. Germline V lookup: CDR1 MRHNA, CDR2 SNTAGT. The CDR3: CATMTDPGNVLTF. CDR3 DNA: TGTGCCACCATGACAGACCCTGGCAACGTCCTGACTTTC.

The V gene is TRBV27, the J gene TRBJ2-7; no reliable D call. The CDR3 has 13 residues. The ends were cut back, 5 bases at V and 1 base at J, with 9 bases in the middle. CDR1 MNHEY and CDR2 SMNVEV come from the germline V gene (reference sequence). The CDR3 loop reads CASSPHESYEQYF. The CDR3 nucleotides read TGTGCCAGCAGTCCCCATGAATCCTACGAGCAGTACTTC.

The chain combines TRBV6-5 with TRBJ1-1, with a tentative D call TRBD1 (6 bases). V was trimmed by 6 bases and J by 1 base, leaving 9 bases between them. CDR3 length equals 13 residues. Germline-derived CDR1 and CDR2 are MNHEY and SVGAGI. CDR3 DNA sequence: TGTGCCAGCAGGAGACAGGCGAACACTGAAGCTTTCTTT. Protein: CASRRQANTEAFF.

The gene calls are TRBV6-2 or TRBV6-3 and TRBJ1-5; no firm D call. The V gene lost 6 bases and the J gene lost 3 bases, with 6 bases spanning the gap. Germline loops: CDR1 MNHEY, CDR2 SVGEGT. The CDR3 has 12 residues. The CDR3 DNA is TGTGCCAGCAGCCGACCCAATCAGCCCCAGCATTTT. This codes for CASSRPNQPQHF.

The J gene is TRBJ2-3, the V gene TRBV7-2, with D unresolved. The CDR3 sequence is 16 residues long. The germline V gene encodes CDR1 SGHTA and CDR2 FQGNSA. V lost 1 base and J 0 bases, leaving 11 bases between the germline ends. The DNA of the CDR3 is TGTGCCAGCAGCTTAGTACTTGGGGTCAGCACAGATACGCAGTATTTT. Translated: CASSLVLGVSTDTQYF.

With respect to this clone: Other DNA sequences of this sample code for an identical CDR3. This rearrangement joins TRBV5-1 to TRBJ1-4, with TRBD1 as a possible D gene (5 bases). V was clipped by 0 bases and J by 8 bases, with 11 bases between them. There are 14 residues in the CDR3. CDR1 is SGHRS and CDR2 is YFSETQ in the germline V gene. In nucleotides, the CDR3 is TGCGCCAGCAGCTTGGAGCAGGGAGGCGAAAAACTGTTTTTT. Protein sequence: CASSLEQGGEKLFF.

The chain has TRBV6-5 and TRBJ2-5, with TRBD2 matching over 12 bases. Germline CDR1 is MNHEY and CDR2 is SVGAGI. The CDR3 runs 13 residues. Germline trimming cut 6 bases from V and 4 bases from J; bases unmatched to any gene: 0. The CDR3 DNA reads as TGTGCCAGCAGACTAGCGGGAGGAGAGACCCAGTACTTC. As protein: CASRLAGGETQYF.

The chain employs TRBV6-5 and TRBJ2-7, with D perhaps TRBD2 (7 bases). The CDR3 has 14 residues. V dropped 11 bases and J dropped 2 bases, with 19 bases sitting between them. Germline values: CDR1 MNHEY, CDR2 SVGAGI. The CDR3 DNA is TGTGCCGGCGCGGAGGCGGGGGCTACCTACGAGCAGTACTTC. Its translation is CAGAEAGATYEQYF.

The chain couples TRBV14 to TRBJ2-3, with D unclear. V was trimmed by 1 base and J by 2 bases, leaving 7 bases between them. There are 14 residues in the CDR3. Germline V lookup: CDR1 SGHDN, CDR2 FVKESK. CDR3 nucleotides: TGTGCCAGCAGCCAAGCGCTACTCACAGATACGCAGTATTTT. Translated: CASSQALLTDTQYF.

This chain links TRBV10-3 with TRBJ1-5; 8 bases match TRBD1. Germline-derived CDR1 and CDR2 are ENHRY and SYGVKD. V was pared by 4 bases and J by 1 base, with 3 bases of the junction left unmatched. CDR3 length: 15 residues. This CDR3 reads CAISADRASNQPQHF. The CDR3 DNA reads as TGTGCCATCAGTGCGGACAGGGCGAGCAATCAGCCCCAGCATTTT.

The J gene is TRBJ1-3, the V gene TRBV7-9; a weak D match, TRBD1 (5 bases). The CDR3 runs to 15 residues. V was clipped by 3 bases and J by 5 bases, with 14 bases between them. In germline, CDR1 is SEHNR, CDR2 FQNEAQ (reference sequence). The CDR3, as DNA: TGTGCCAGCAGCTTTACAGGCCGCGCCCGAAACACCATATATTTT. Translating gives CASSFTGRARNTIYF.